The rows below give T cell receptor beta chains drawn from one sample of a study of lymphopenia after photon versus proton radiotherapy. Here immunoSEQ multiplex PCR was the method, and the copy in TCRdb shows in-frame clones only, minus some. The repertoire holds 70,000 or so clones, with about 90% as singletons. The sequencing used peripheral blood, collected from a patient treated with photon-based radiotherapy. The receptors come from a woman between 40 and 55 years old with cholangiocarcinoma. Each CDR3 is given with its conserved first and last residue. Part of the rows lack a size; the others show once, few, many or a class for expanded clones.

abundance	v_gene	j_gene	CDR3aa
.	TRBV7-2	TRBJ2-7	CASSLQSSYEQYF
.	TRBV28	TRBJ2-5	CASSLFGTGLKETQYF
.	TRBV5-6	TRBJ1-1	CASSLSTEAFF
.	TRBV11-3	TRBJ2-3	CASSFRTGGTDTQYF
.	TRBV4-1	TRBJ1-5	CASSQDGGQPQHF
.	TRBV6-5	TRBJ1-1	CASSYSVGANTEAFF
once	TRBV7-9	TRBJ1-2	CASSFWVIKTGSNYGYTF
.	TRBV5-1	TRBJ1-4	CASSLAGGDHEKLFF
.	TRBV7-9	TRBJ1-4	CASSPREKLFF
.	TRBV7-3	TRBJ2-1	CASSAVAGTNNEQFF
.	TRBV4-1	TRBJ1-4	CASTPMKENEKLFF
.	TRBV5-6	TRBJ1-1	CASSGGQRVIMNTEAFF
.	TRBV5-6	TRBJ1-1	CASSSPGPGEAFF
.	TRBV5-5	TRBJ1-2	CASSGPGPNGYTF
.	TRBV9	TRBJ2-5	CASSVEAGEETQYF
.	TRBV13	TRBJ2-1	CASSLNTGANEQFF
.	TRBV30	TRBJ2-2	CAWSVEGTGELFF
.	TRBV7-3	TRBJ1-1	CASSLHPEDTEAFF
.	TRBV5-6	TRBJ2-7	CASSLEGDEQYF
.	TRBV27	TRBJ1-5	CASSLGQLNQPQHF
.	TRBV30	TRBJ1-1	CAWRLKTGEGVQAFF